A selection of T cell receptor beta chains follows, all from one sample in a study of blood T cell repertoires in COVID-19. Libraries were prepared by immunoSEQ multiplex PCR; TCRdb keeps only in-frame clonotypes and omits some of them. Here the sample spans around 160,000 clones, 78% being singletons. The sequenced material came from peripheral blood. The source of these receptors is a woman older than 75 with acute or convalescent COVID-19. The CDR3 runs from the conserved cysteine through the conserved F or W. D genes are given only for firm matches. Clone size is given for some rows only: seen once, a few or many times, or a class if the clone is expanded.

>TRBJ2-5|.|TRBV30|.
TGTGCCTGGAGTGCCCAGGGGGCGCGGGGGGAGACCCAGTACTTC
CAWSAQGARGETQYF
>TRBJ2-7|.|TRBV13|.
TGTGCCAGCAGCTTAGGCCCCCCGACTAGAAGGACCTACGAGCAGTACTTC
CASSLGPPTRRTYEQYF
>TRBJ2-3|.|TRBV30|TRBD2
TGTGCCTGGAGTGGGCCTAGCGGGGCTGAAGATACGCAGTATTTT
CAWSGPSGAEDTQYF
>TRBJ2-1|.|TRBV25-1|TRBD2
TGTGCCAGCAGTGGGGGTGGGACTAGCGGGACAAATGAGCAGTTCTTC
CASSGGGTSGTNEQFF
>TRBJ2-1|.|TRBV27|TRBD2
TGTGCCAGCAGTTCCAGACTAGCGGGGGAATACAATGAGCAGTTCTTC
CASSSRLAGEYNEQFF
>TRBJ2-1|.|TRBV28|TRBD2
TGTGCCTCTCGGACTAGCGGTCTATACAATGAGCAGTTCTTC
CASRTSGLYNEQFF
>TRBJ2-7|.|TRBV5-8|TRBD2
TGTGCCAGCAGCCCTCTCGGGACTAGCGGGGGGAACTACGAGCAGTACTTC
CASSPLGTSGGNYEQYF
>TRBJ1-5|.|TRBV28|.
TGTGCCAGCAGGTTCTCCGGGAACAATCAGCCCCAGCATTTT
CASRFSGNNQPQHF
>TRBJ1-2|.|TRBV6-1|TRBD1
TGTGCCAGCAGTGAAGGAAGGATGGTGGGGTGGACAGGGGGCAAAGGCTACACCTTC
CASSEGRMVGWTGGKGYTF
>TRBJ2-5|.|TRBV6-1|TRBD2
TGTGCCAGCAGTGCGTTCTTAGCGGGGGCACAAGAGACCCAGTACTTC
CASSAFLAGAQETQYF
>TRBJ2-1|.|TRBV2|.
TGTGCCAGCACTCGAGAGGGCCTTTGGGACAATGAGCAGTTCTTC
CASTREGLWDNEQFF
>TRBJ1-2|.|TRBV19|TRBD1
TGTGCCAGTAGTACCACAGGGGGACGGTATGGCTACACCTTC
CASSTTGGRYGYTF
>TRBJ1-1|.|TRBV5-4|TRBD1
TGTGCCAGCAGCTTACCCGGGACAGGTAACACTGAAGCTTTCTTT
CASSLPGTGNTEAFF
>TRBJ1-2|.|TRBV28|TRBD1
TGTGCCAGCAGTTTAAGGGACAGCAATGGCTACACCTTC
CASSLRDSNGYTF
>TRBJ2-1|.|TRBV5-1|.
TGCGCCAGCAGCTTGGCCGGTGAGCAGTTCTTC
CASSLAGEQFF
>TRBJ2-7|.|TRBV6-5|TRBD1
TGTGCCAGCAGTTACGGGGGACAGGTACCTAGGGAGCAGTACTTC
CASSYGGQVPREQYF
>TRBJ2-1|few|TRBV7-9|TRBD2
TGTGCCAGCAGCGTACTAGCGGATGTATTCAATGAGCAGTTCTTC
CASSVLADVFNEQFF
>TRBJ2-5|.|TRBV11-2|TRBD2
TGTGCCAGCAGCCCCCGGACTAGCGGGTTGCGGGAGACCCAGTACTTC
CASSPRTSGLRETQYF
>TRBJ2-7|.|TRBV28|.
TGTGCCAGCAGTTTACTCCACGAGCAGTACTTC
CASSLLHEQYF
>TRBJ2-1|.|TRBV7-7|.
TGTGCTAGCAGCCCTAACAGGGTTAACAATGAGCAGTTCTTC
CASSPNRVNNEQFF
>TRBJ2-7|.|TRBV2|TRBD2
TGTGCCACCTCACTAGCGGGAGGAAGCTACGAGCAGTACTTC
CATSLAGGSYEQYF
>TRBJ2-3|few|TRBV28|TRBD2
TGTGCCAGCAGTTGGGGACTAGCGGGAGTAAAAAGTTATTTT
CASSWGLAGVKSYF
>TRBJ2-7|few|TRBV5-1|TRBD1
TGCGCCAGCAGCTTGTTCTCGGGACAGCTCTACGAGCAGTACTTC
CASSLFSGQLYEQYF
>TRBJ2-5|few|TRBV9|TRBD2
TGTGCCAGCAGCGTAGGGACTAGCGGTCAAGAGACCCAGTACTTC
CASSVGTSGQETQYF
>TRBJ2-7|.|TRBV18|TRBD2
TGTGCCAGCACCGGACTAGCGGGACACAGGGAGCAGTACTTC
CASTGLAGHREQYF
>TRBJ1-2|few|TRBV6-5|.
TGTGCCACCCTTTTTTCTGGTAGGCGCGGGGGCTACACCTTC
CATLFSGRRGGYTF
>TRBJ2-7|.|TRBV6-1|TRBD1
TGTGCCAGCAGAGAAGGGACAGGACCAACCTACGAGCAGTACTTC
CASREGTGPTYEQYF
>TRBJ2-1|.|TRBV7-9|.
TGTGCCAGCAGCTTAGAACAGGGCTACAATGAGCAGTTCTTC
CASSLEQGYNEQFF
>TRBJ1-2|few|TRBV7-9|TRBD1
TGTGCCAGCAGCCCACAGGGGCCCGACTATGGCTACACCTTC
CASSPQGPDYGYTF
>TRBJ1-1|.|TRBV5-1|TRBD1
TGCGCCAGCAGCCGCGGACAGGGGGCTGACACTGAAGCTTTCTTT
CASSRGQGADTEAFF
>TRBJ1-1|once|TRBV27|.
TGTGCCAGCAGTTTATGGGGGGAGAGCACTGAAGCTTTCTTT
CASSLWGESTEAFF
>TRBJ1-5|.|TRBV7-6|.
TGTGCCAGCAGCCCCAGTAGGGGCCTCAATCAGCCCCAGCATTTT
CASSPSRGLNQPQHF
>TRBJ1-4|.|TRBV6-5|.
TGTGCCAGCAGTCCGACAGCGCCAACTAATGAAAAACTGTTTTTT
CASSPTAPTNEKLFF
>TRBJ1-5|.|TRBV2|TRBD1
TGTGCCAGCAGCGCCGGGGGGGCCACAGGGGCCGGGCAACCCCAGCATTTT
CASSAGGATGAGQPQHF
>TRBJ2-3|.|TRBV28|TRBD2
TGTGCCAGCAGCGGAGGGGCGGGGGTGACGATAGGTACGCAGTATTTT
CASSGGAGVTIGTQYF
>TRBJ2-7|.|TRBV28|.
TGTGCCAGCAGACCTAAGGGAGTTTCCTACGAGCAGTACTTC
CASRPKGVSYEQYF
>TRBJ2-3|.|TRBV6-5|TRBD1
TGTGCCAGCAGTTTTCAGACAGGGCCAGATACGCAGTATTTT
CASSFQTGPDTQYF
>TRBJ2-7|.|TRBV6-2/TRBV6-3|.
TGTGCCAGCAGTTCCGGGGGAGGGGGATCCTACGAGCAGTACTTC
CASSSGGGGSYEQYF
>TRBJ2-2|.|TRBV15|TRBD1
TGTGCCACCAGCAGAGATATTACAGGGGGGTCCGGGGAGCTGTTTTTT
CATSRDITGGSGELFF
>TRBJ1-1|.|TRBV7-2|.
TGTGCCAGTGCACAGGGACTGAACACTGAAGCTTTCTTT
CASAQGLNTEAFF
>TRBJ2-2|once|TRBV19|TRBD1
TGTGCCAGTAGTACCCGGGACAGGGGGCGAACCGGGGAGCTGTTTTTT
CASSTRDRGRTGELFF
>TRBJ1-4|.|TRBV7-9|.
TGTGCCAGCAGCGCCATTTACGGGGCTAATGAAAAACTGTTTTTT
CASSAIYGANEKLFF
>TRBJ1-4|few|TRBV5-1|.
TGCGCCAGCAGCTTGGGTACCCATCAGTCTAATGAAAAACTGTTTTTT
CASSLGTHQSNEKLFF
>TRBJ1-1|.|TRBV15|.
TGTGCCACCAGCAGAGACATGAACACTGAAGCTTTCTTT
CATSRDMNTEAFF
>TRBJ2-5|.|TRBV3-1/TRBV3-2|TRBD2
TGTGCCAGCAGCCTGACCTTGTCGGGAGGGCAAGAGACCCAGTACTTC
CASSLTLSGGQETQYF
>TRBJ1-2|few|TRBV5-1|.
TGCGCCAGCAGCTTGACTTCGGACAGCTATGGCTACACCTTC
CASSLTSDSYGYTF
>TRBJ2-3|.|TRBV9|.
TGTGCCAGCAGCCTCCTGGGGTCTAGCCTCACAGATACGCAGTATTTT
CASSLLGSSLTDTQYF
>TRBJ2-5|.|TRBV3-1/TRBV3-2|TRBD2
TGTGCCAGCAGCCACCTACTAGCGGGGGGGCAAGAGACCCAGTACTTC
CASSHLLAGGQETQYF